This TCR beta chain emerged from a study of blood T cell repertoires in COVID-19. Germline lookup yields CDR1 SGHAT and CDR2 FQDESV (reference sequence). There are 14 residues in the CDR3. The V gene lost 2 bases and the J gene lost 6 bases, with 12 bases spanning the gap. Data came from immunoSEQ multiplex PCR; TCRdb stores just in-frame clones and leaves some out. The sample holds 60,000 to 75,000 clones, 79% seen once. The material sequenced was peripheral blood. This TCR came from a woman aged 70-85 years with acute or convalescent COVID-19. This rearrangement joins TRBV11-1 to TRBJ2-3, with D possibly being TRBD2 (5 bases). In DNA, the CDR3 is TGTGCCAGCAGCTTATTGTCTAGCTCGGATACGCAGTATTTT. Translation: CASSLLSSSDTQYF.